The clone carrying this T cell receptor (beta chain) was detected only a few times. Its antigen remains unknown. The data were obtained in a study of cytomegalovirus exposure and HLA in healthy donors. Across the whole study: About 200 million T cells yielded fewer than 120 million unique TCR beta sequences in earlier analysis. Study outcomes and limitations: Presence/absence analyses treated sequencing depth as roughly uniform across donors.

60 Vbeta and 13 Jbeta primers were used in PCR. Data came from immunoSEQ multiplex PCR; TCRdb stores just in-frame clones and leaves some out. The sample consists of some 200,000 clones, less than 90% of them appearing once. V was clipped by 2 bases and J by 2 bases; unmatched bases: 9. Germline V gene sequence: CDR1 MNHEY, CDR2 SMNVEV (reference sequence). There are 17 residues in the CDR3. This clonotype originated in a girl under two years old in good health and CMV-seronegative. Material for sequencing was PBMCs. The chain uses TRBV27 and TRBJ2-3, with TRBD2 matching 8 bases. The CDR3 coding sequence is TGTGCCAGCAGTTTACTCGTGGGCGGGGGGTACACAGATACGCAGTATTTT. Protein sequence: CASSLLVGGGYTDTQYF.